The clone carrying this TCR beta chain was counted at least ten times. Its antigen is not known. Other DNA sequences of this sample code for an identical CDR3. By way of CD45RO/CCR7/CD25/CD127/CD95/CD27, the CD4+ regulatory, stem cell-like memory, central memory and naive cells were sorted. This sample stems from a study of beta chain features in type 1 diabetes. Germline CDR1 SGHTA, CDR2 FQGNSA. Trimming at V came to 6 bases and at J to 4 bases, leaving 2 bases not matched to a gene. CDR3 length: 13 residues. Study results and caveats: A potential influence of HLA type upon TCRB rearrangement remained unresolved herein. The naive, central memory and Treg TCRB repertoires of patients appeared to be more similar to one another than those of healthy donors. When Type 1 diabetes patients were examined, their TCRB CDR3s proved moderately but significantly shorter in all four CD4+ subsets.

The study reverse transcribed the entire isolated RNA, so it sequenced expressed TCRB transcripts. Regulatory, naive and central memory T cell samples averaged approximately 3.9 million reads. The assay was immunoSEQ multiplex PCR, and TCRdb's table has in-frame clones only and misses some. This sample yields a few hundred thousand clones, of which 9.5% to 10% are seen a single time; approximately 0.6% belongs to the top ten. Source material: central memory CD4+ T cells from blood. The clonotype originates from a man younger than 40 with type 1 diabetes. The rearrangement joins TRBV7-2 to TRBJ2-3; 9 bases fit TRBD1. CDR3 DNA sequence: TGTGCCAGCAGTCGGGACAGGGCAGATACGCAGTATTTT. It is translated as CASSRDRADTQYF.